This T cell receptor beta chain was captured by sequencing in a study of cytomegalovirus exposure and HLA in healthy donors. The germline CDR1 and CDR2 sequences are SGHNT and YENEEA. V was pared by 1 base and J by 7 bases, with 14 bases between. The length of the CDR3 is 14 residues. Use of 60 Vbeta and 13 Jbeta primers characterized the PCR. Measured with immunoSEQ multiplex PCR; TCRdb has only the in-frame clones, and not every one. The sample contains 150,000 to 200,000 clones, around 80% of which appear only once. V is TRBV11-3 and J is TRBJ2-7, with D possibly being TRBD1 (6 bases). This TCR derives from a woman in her thirties or forties in good health and CMV-seronegative. The sample taken for sequencing was PBMCs. The CDR3 reads CASSLGSGVGEQYF. CDR3 in DNA: TGTGCCAGCAGCTTAGGTTCAGGGGTAGGGGAGCAGTACTTC.